Each of the 18 T cell receptor beta chains below was sequenced from the same sample in a study of blood T cells in healthy people across ages. A sample-barcoded 5' primer and a J-beta primer mix were used in a second PCR of roughly 6 to 12 cycles. TCRdb recomputed calls from the 5' RACE reads with MiXCR, one row per CDR3 protein. Of about 1 million distinct CDR3 sequences in the sample, around 43% are singletons; the top ten hold 15% to 20%. The sample comprised blood. These receptors were obtained from a woman between 55 and 75 years old in good health.

V and J are TRBV6-5 and TRBJ1-1; TRBD1 might be the D (6 bases). V lost 3 bases to trimming and J lost 1 base, with 9 bases between them. The CDR3 has 14 amino acids. CDR1 and CDR2 (germline): MNHEY, SVGAGI. CDR3 residues: CASSYGGKNTEAFF. CDR3 nucleotides: TGTGCCAGCAGTTATGGGGGCAAGAACACTGAAGCTTTCTTT.

In DNA, the CDR3 is TGTGCCAGCAGTCACCGGACTAGCAGGTACAATGAGCAGTTCTTC. Translated, it gives CASSHRTSRYNEQFF. V and J are TRBV6-5 and TRBJ2-1; 8 bases map to TRBD2. The CDR3 consists of 15 residues. After removal of 5 bases from V and 4 bases from J, the junction contained 7 bases not matched to a gene. Germline CDR1 and CDR2: MNHEY and SVGAGI.

This clonotype was counted between two and nine times. V is TRBV4-1 and J is TRBJ2-3; D ambiguous. CDR1 MGHRA and CDR2 YSYEKL come from the germline V gene. This CDR3 spans 13 amino acids. V lost 5 bases, J lost 6 bases, and 12 bases lay in between. The CDR3 protein is CASSSPATDTQYF. DNA of the CDR3: TGCGCCAGCAGCTCCCCCGCTACGGATACGCAGTATTTT.

The rearrangement links TRBV6-1 to TRBJ2-1, with D possibly being TRBD1 (5 bases). Germline CDR1 and CDR2: MNHNS and SASEGT. The CDR3 is 15 residues long. V lost 4 bases and J 0 bases, leaving 10 bases between the germline ends. CDR3 sequence reads: CASSAGAVSYNEQFF. The CDR3 DNA follows: TGTGCCAGCAGTGCTGGGGCAGTCTCCTACAATGAGCAGTTCTTC.

The rearrangement links TRBV5-1 to TRBJ2-3, with a weak D call TRBD1 (6 bases). Between the trimmed V and J ends, which lost 0 bases and 2 bases, there was a span of 10 bases. Germline CDR1 reads SGHRS; CDR2 reads YFSETQ. This CDR3 has 15 residues. In DNA, the CDR3 is TGCGCCAGCAGCTTGGGGGGACACCTCACAGATACGCAGTATTTT. It specifies CASSLGGHLTDTQYF.

This sequence joins TRBV6-4 and TRBJ2-3, with 8 bases that match TRBD1. Looked up from germline, CDR1 is MRHNA and CDR2 is SNTAGT. J was trimmed by 6 bases and V by 3 bases; bases with no gene match: 5. The CDR3 contains 14 residues. For the CDR3, the DNA is TGTGCCAGCAGTGAACAGGGGGAAGGGGATACGCAGTATTTT. It yields the protein CASSEQGEGDTQYF.

With respect to this clonotype: A junction end diverges from the germline sequence, so it may reflect a read error. This rearrangement joins TRBV5-5 to TRBJ1-1; 8 positions match TRBD1. The germline CDR1 and CDR2 sequences are SGHKS and YYEKEE (reference sequence). This CDR3 spans 16 amino acids. CDR3 coding DNA: TGTGCCAACAGCTTGGGACTGACAGGGGTGTACACTGAAGCTTTCTTT. Translation gives CANSLGLTGVYTEAFF.

This clonotype was seen more than once but under ten times. This chain joins TRBV10-3 and TRBJ2-1, with 9 nucleotides matching TRBD2. Germline CDR1 reads ENHRY; CDR2 reads SYGVKD. This CDR3 region has 14 residues. Trimming took 8 bases from V and 8 from J; bases not matched to a gene: 10. This chain's CDR3 is CAIRTSGRSHEQFF. The DNA of the CDR3 is TGTGCCATCCGGACGAGCGGGAGGTCCCATGAGCAGTTCTTC.

This chain connects TRBV5-5 to TRBJ1-3; D call uncertain. V was pared by 5 bases and J by 4 bases, with 10 bases between. Germline CDR1 reads SGHKS; CDR2 reads YYEKEE (reference sequence). This CDR3 region has 13 residues. CDR3 protein: CASRPTVGNTIYF. CDR3 sequence (DNA): TGTGCCAGCAGACCGACGGTCGGAAACACCATATATTTT.

This chain joins TRBV12-3 or TRBV12-4 and TRBJ2-1; D not certain. CDR3 size: 14 residues. With 3 bases removed from V and 6 bases from J, the gap between germline ends came to 12 bases. Written as DNA, the CDR3 is TGTGCCAGCAGTTTGGATTCGGCCGGCAATGAGCAGTTCTTC. Translated: CASSLDSAGNEQFF.

The genes are TRBV6-2 or TRBV6-3 and TRBJ1-2, with 8 positions matching TRBD1. V was pared by 2 bases and J by 10 bases, with 6 bases of the junction left unmatched. The CDR3 is made up of 13 amino acids. Germline lookup yields CDR1 MNHEY and CDR2 SVGEGT. This CDR3 reads CASSYQDRDIYTF. In nucleotides, the CDR3 is TGTGCCAGCAGTTACCAGGACAGGGACATCTACACCTTC.

This clonotype was seen only a few times. The gene calls are TRBV7-2 and TRBJ2-5, with TRBD2 identical over 7 bases. The V segment lost 1 base and the J segment 0 bases; nucleotides outside the gene matches: 14. Germline V gives CDR1 SGHTA, CDR2 FQGNSA. CDR3 length: 19 amino acids. The CDR3 region has the DNA TGTGCCAGCAGCTTAGAAGGCTCAAGGCTAGCGGTGTACCAAGAGACCCAGTACTTC. It specifies CASSLEGSRLAVYQETQYF.

The gene calls are TRBV10-3 and TRBJ2-1; D is perhaps TRBD1 (5 bases). The CDR3 is 14 amino acids. V lost 7 bases and J 1 base, leaving 11 bases between the germline ends. The V gene's germline CDR1 is ENHRY and CDR2 SYGVKD. DNA for the CDR3: TGTGCCATCACGGTCCAGGGATCCTACAATGAGCAGTTCTTC. This codes for CAITVQGSYNEQFF.

As DNA, the CDR3 is TGTGCCAGCAGCTTAGAGTTGGTAGCGGGAGCGAATGAGCAGTACTTC. As protein: CASSLELVAGANEQYF. The chain employs TRBV7-2 and TRBJ2-7, with 9 nucleotides matching TRBD2. This CDR3 spans 16 amino acids. The germline V gene has CDR1 SGHTA and CDR2 FQGNSA. Trimming took 1 base from V and 7 from J; bases not matched to a gene: 11.

The table lists this clonotype with a few counts. The rearrangement links TRBV25-1 to TRBJ1-2; 12 bases fit TRBD1. J lost 7 bases, V lost 7 bases, and 10 bases had no gene match. CDR3 length: 15 amino acids. Germline loops: CDR1 MGHDK, CDR2 SYGVNS. CDR3 sequence (DNA): TGTGCCAGCAATCGCGCCGGGACAGGGGGCTCTGGCTACACCTTC. Protein: CASNRAGTGGSGYTF.

This clonotype was picked up one time. V gene TRBV7-2 combines with J gene TRBJ2-1, with TRBD2 identical over 11 bases. The ends lost 8 bases at V and 5 bases at J; junction bases unmatched: 8. The CDR3 has 15 residues. The germline CDR1 and CDR2 sequences are SGHTA and FQGNSA. CDR3 in DNA: TGTGCCAGCGGACGAGGGACTAGCGGCCACAATGAGCAGTTCTTC. Amino acid sequence: CASGRGTSGHNEQFF.

This clonotype was seen only a few times. The chain has TRBV9 and TRBJ2-1, with 7 bases that match TRBD2. The CDR3 has 15 amino acids. Looked up from germline, CDR1 is SGDLS and CDR2 is YYNGEE. With V trimmed by 0 bases and J by 4 bases, 4 bases remained unmatched. CDR3 nucleotides: TGTGCCAGCAGCGTAGAGGGGAGGGGATACAATGAGCAGTTCTTC. It encodes CASSVEGRGYNEQFF.

This clonotype was counted ten times or more. This chain uses TRBV12-3 or TRBV12-4 with TRBJ2-7, with 7 positions matching TRBD2. Trimming cost V 3 bases and J 4 bases; bases outside gene matches: 6. The CDR3 length is 14 residues. DNA of the CDR3: TGTGCCAGCAGTTTGAGCGGGAACTTGTACGAGCAGTACTTC. This sequence encodes CASSLSGNLYEQYF.